This entry is about one T cell receptor beta chain. No antigen is known for it. Time point specified: newly diagnosed, previously untreated cHL patient sample. CD4+ T cells were purified from thawed PBMCs by magnetic negative selection. The sample is drawn from a study of PD-1 blockade in classical Hodgkin lymphoma. Study-wide points: Reported findings placed baseline TCR diversity lower in newly diagnosed patients (compared with healthy donors). The origin of the repertoire differences remains undefined, with disease activity or prior therapy as possible causes.

V was pared by 2 bases and J by 7 bases, with 12 bases between. CDR3 length: 14 amino acids. CDR1 and CDR2 (germline): LGHNT, FRNRAP. The repertoire was sequenced with immunoSEQ multiplex PCR; TCRdb's copy has only in-frame clones and lacks some. The table includes tens of thousands of clones, 88% detected once. The specimen sequenced was CD4+ T cells from blood. The sequence came from a human donor with classical Hodgkin lymphoma. The J gene is TRBJ1-5, the V gene TRBV12-5; tentatively, D is TRBD1 (5 bases). Here the CDR3 reads CASGLTAGGQPQHF. DNA for the CDR3: TGTGCTAGTGGTTTGACCGCGGGGGGACAGCCCCAGCATTTT.